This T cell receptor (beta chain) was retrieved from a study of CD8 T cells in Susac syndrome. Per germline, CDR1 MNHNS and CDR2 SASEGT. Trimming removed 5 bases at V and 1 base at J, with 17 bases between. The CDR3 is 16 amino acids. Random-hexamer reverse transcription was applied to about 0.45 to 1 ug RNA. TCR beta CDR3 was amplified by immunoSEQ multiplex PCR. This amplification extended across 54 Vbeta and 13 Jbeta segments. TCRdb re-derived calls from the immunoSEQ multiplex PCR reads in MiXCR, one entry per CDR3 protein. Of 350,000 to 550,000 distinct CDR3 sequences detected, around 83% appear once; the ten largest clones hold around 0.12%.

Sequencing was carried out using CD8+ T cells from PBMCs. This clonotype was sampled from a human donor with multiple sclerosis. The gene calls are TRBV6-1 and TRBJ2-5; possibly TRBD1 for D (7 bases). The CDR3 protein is CASSPRGRGVQETQYF. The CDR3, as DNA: TGTGCCAGCAGTCCCCGGGGCAGGGGGGTCCAAGAGACCCAGTACTTC.